The clone carrying this T cell receptor beta chain was seen a few times. Libraries were prepared by immunoSEQ multiplex PCR; TCRdb keeps only in-frame clonotypes and omits some of them. The sample lists 140,000 to 150,000 clones; about 93% were seen once. The CDR3 has 15 amino acids. From germline, CDR1 is MGHRA and CDR2 YSYEKL. V was trimmed by 1 base and J by 2 bases, leaving 10 bases between them. The data derive from a study of T cell responses to AZD1222 COVID-19 vaccine. The chain recombines TRBV4-1 with TRBJ2-3, with D maybe TRBD1 (5 bases). The sample in question was peripheral blood, obtained on day 0 of AZD1222 vaccination. The clonotype originates from an adult in good health. This chain's CDR3 is CASSQGQTLTDTQYF. CDR3 DNA sequence: TGCGCCAGCAGCCAAGGACAGACACTCACAGATACGCAGTATTTT.